The sequence of this T cell receptor beta chain was determined in a study of blood T cell repertoires in COVID-19. About the research overall: Sites in the United States, Italy and Spain provided acute and convalescent COVID-19 samples. In each case, the material was cDNA or gDNA derived from T cells, B-cell-depleted T cells, or PBMCs.

The CDR3 is 13 residues long. CDR1 is SGHRS and CDR2 is YFSETQ in the germline V gene. Trimming left V 0 bases short and J 8 bases short, with 8 bases between. In the study's own analysis: Amplification with reference gene primers provided the estimates of nucleated cell counts. Assay: immunoSEQ multiplex PCR; the TCRdb copy retains only in-frame clones and omits some. V and J calls plus clone size are reproduced from that table; the DNA served to infer D and trimming. The repertoire holds about 300,000 clones, with just under 90% as singletons. It was during active infection that Seattle patients were enrolled and then longitudinally followed. This clone was counted between two and nine times.

The specimen sequenced was peripheral blood. The receptor was isolated from a woman aged 50 to 60 with COVID-19, enrolled during active disease. The J gene is TRBJ1-4, the V gene TRBV5-1; unclear D gene. The CDR3 sequence: CASSLDSWEKLFF. The CDR3, as DNA: TGCGCCAGCAGCTTGGACAGTTGGGAAAAACTGTTTTTT.